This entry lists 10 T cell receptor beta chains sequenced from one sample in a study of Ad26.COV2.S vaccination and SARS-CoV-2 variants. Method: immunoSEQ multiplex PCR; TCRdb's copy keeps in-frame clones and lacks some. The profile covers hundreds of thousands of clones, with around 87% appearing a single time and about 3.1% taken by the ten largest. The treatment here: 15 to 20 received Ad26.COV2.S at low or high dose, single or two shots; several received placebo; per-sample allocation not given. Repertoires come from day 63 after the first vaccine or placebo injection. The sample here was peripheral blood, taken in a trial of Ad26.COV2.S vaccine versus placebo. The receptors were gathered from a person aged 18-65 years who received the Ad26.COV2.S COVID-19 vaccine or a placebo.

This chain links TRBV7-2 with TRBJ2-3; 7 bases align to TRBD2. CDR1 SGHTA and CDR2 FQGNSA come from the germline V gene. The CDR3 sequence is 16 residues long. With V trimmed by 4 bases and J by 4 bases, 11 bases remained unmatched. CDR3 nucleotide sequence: TGTGCCAGCAGCTCCAGAAGCGGGGTAGGATCAGATACGCAGTATTTT. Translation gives CASSSRSGVGSDTQYF. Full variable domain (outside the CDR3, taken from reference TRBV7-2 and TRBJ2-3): GAGVSQSPSNKVTEKGKDVELRCDPISGHTALYWYRQSLGQGLEFLIYFQGNSAPDKSGLPSDRFSAERTGGSVSTLTIQRTQQEDSAVYLCASSSRSGVGSDTQYFGPGTRLTVL.

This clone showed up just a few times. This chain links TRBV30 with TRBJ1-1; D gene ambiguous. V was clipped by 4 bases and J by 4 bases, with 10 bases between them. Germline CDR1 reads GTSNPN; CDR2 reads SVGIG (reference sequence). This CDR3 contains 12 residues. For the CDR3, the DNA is TGTGCCTGGAACAATCCGTTCACTGAAGCTTTCTTT. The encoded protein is CAWNNPFTEAFF.

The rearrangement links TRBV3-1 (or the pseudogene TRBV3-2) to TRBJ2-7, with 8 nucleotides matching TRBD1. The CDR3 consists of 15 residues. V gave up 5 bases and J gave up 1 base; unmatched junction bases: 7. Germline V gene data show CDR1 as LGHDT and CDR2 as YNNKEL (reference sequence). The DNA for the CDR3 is TGTGCCAGCAGCTCGGGCGGACAGGGATCCTACGAGCAGTACTTC. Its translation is CASSSGGQGSYEQYF.

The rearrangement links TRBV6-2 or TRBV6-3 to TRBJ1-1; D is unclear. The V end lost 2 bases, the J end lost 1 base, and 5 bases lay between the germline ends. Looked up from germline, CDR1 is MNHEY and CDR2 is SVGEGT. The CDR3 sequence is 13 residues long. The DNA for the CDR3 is TGTGCCAGCAGTTACGCCGAGAACACTGAAGCTTTCTTT. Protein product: CASSYAENTEAFF.

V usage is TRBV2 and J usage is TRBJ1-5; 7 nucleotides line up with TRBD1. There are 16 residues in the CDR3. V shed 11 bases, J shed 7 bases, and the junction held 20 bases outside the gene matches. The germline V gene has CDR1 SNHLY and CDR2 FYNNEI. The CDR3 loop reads CAPGGQGRFLLQPQHF. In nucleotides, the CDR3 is TGTGCCCCAGGGGGTCAGGGGCGTTTTTTATTGCAGCCCCAGCATTTT.

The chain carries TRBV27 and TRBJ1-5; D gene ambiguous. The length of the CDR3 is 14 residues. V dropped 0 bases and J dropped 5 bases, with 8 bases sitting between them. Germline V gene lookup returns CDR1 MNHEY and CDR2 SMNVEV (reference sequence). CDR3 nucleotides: TGTGCCAGCAGTTTATCCACGAATTATCAGCCCCAGCATTTT. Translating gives CASSLSTNYQPQHF.

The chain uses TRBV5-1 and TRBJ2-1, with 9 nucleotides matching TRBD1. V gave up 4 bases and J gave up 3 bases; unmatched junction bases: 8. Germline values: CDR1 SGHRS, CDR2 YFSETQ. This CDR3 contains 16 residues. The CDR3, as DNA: TGCGCCAGCAGCGGCGGGGGACAGGGCAGCTACAATGAGCAGTTCTTC. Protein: CASSGGGQGSYNEQFF.

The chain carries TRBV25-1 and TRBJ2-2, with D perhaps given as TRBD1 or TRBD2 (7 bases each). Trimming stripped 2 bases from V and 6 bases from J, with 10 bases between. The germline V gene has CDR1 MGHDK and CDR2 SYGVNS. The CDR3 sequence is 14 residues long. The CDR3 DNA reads TGTGCCAGCAGTGAACAGGGGGGGGCCGGGGAGCTGTTTTTT. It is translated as CASSEQGGAGELFF.

The CDR3 protein is CASSDSAGGPGEQFF. The CDR3 DNA sequence: TGTGCCAGCAGTGACTCGGCGGGAGGGCCGGGGGAGCAGTTCTTC. The genes are TRBV6-4 and TRBJ2-1, with 9 bases that match TRBD2. The germline V gene encodes CDR1 MRHNA and CDR2 SNTAGT. The CDR3 has 15 residues. J gave up 10 bases and V 0 bases, and 7 bases lay outside the gene matches.

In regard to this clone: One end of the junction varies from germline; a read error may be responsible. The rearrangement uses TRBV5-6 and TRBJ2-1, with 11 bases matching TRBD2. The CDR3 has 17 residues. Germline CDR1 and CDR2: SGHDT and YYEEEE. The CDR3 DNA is TGTGCCAGCCGGCGGGCTAGCGGGGGGATCTCCAACAATGAGCAGTTCTTC. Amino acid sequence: CASRRASGGISNNEQFF.